Listed below are T cell receptor beta chains from one sample, sequenced in a study of blood T cell repertoires in COVID-19. Data came from immunoSEQ multiplex PCR; TCRdb stores just in-frame clones and leaves some out. The data hold 150,000 to 200,000 clones, with 65% to 85% observed a single time. Sequencing input: peripheral blood. These receptors originate from a man in his sixties with active or convalescent COVID-19. CDR3s include the opening cysteine and the closing phenylalanine or tryptophan. The D gene is left open where the match is weak. Some rows mark clone size as missing; the rest say once, few, many or name a class of expanded clone.

abundance,d_gene,j_gene,v_gene,CDR3nt,CDR3aa
NA,TRBD2,TRBJ2-1,TRBV2,TGTGCCAGCAGTGTGACTAGCGGTAATGAGCAGTTCTTC,CASSVTSGNEQFF
few,NA,TRBJ2-3,TRBV5-1,TGCGCCAGCAGTAGGGGGGGCCAGGGCACAGATACGCAGTATTTT,CASSRGGQGTDTQYF
NA,TRBD2,TRBJ2-7,TRBV5-1,TGCGCCAGCAGTGAGTGGACTAGCGAGTTCTACGAGCAGTACTTC,CASSEWTSEFYEQYF
NA,NA,TRBJ1-5,TRBV19,TGTGCCAGTAGTTCTATAGACAGTAGCAATCAGCCCCAGCATTTT,CASSSIDSSNQPQHF
few,NA,TRBJ2-7,TRBV7-3,TGTGCCAGCAGCTTGACGACAGACTACGAGCAGTACTTC,CASSLTTDYEQYF
NA,NA,TRBJ1-2,TRBV6-5,TGTGCCACCCTCCCCGGTGGGACTGACTATGGCTACACCTTC,CATLPGGTDYGYTF
few,NA,TRBJ1-2,TRBV18,TGTGCCAGCTCACCGGAGCAGGGATGGGGCTACACCTTC,CASSPEQGWGYTF
NA,NA,TRBJ1-1,TRBV15,TGTGCCACCAGCAGAGGTGGAGTGGCTGAAGCTTTCTTT,CATSRGGVAEAFF
NA,NA,TRBJ2-5,TRBV7-9,TGTGCCAGCAGCTTTTTTCAGGGGCCCCAAGAGACCCAGTACTTC,CASSFFQGPQETQYF
NA,TRBD1,TRBJ1-2,TRBV19,TGTGCCAGTAGTGAACAGGGGGTAGTTGGCTACACCTTC,CASSEQGVVGYTF
NA,TRBD2,TRBJ2-5,TRBV27,TGTGCCAGCAGTGGTCCCGCGGGGGGAAAGGACGGGGAGACCCAGTACTTC,CASSGPAGGKDGETQYF
NA,NA,TRBJ2-7,TRBV3-1/TRBV3-2,TGTGCCAGCAGCCAAGATCTAGTTCTAACGGGAGACTACGAGCAGTACTTC,CASSQDLVLTGDYEQYF
NA,TRBD2,TRBJ2-1,TRBV5-1,TGCGCCAGCAGCTTAGGGAGCGGGGGGATCGAGCAGTTCTTC,CASSLGSGGIEQFF
NA,TRBD1,TRBJ1-1,TRBV3-1/TRBV3-2,TGTGCCAGCAGCCGAAGGACAGGGGTTAGCCTGAAGCTTTTCTTT,CASSRRTGVSLKLFF
NA,NA,TRBJ2-7,TRBV5-1,TGCGCCAGCAGCTTGGCCGGCAGGTACGAGCAGTACTTC,CASSLAGRYEQYF
NA,TRBD1,TRBJ2-3,TRBV7-9,TGTGCCAGCAGCTCACAGGGGATAGATACGCAGTATTTT,CASSSQGIDTQYF
NA,TRBD1,TRBJ2-7,TRBV23-1,TGCGCCAGCAGTCAATTCGACAGGGGTCAGTCCTACGAGCAGTACTTC,CASSQFDRGQSYEQYF
NA,TRBD1,TRBJ2-7,TRBV18,TGTGCCAGCCCACTGACAGGGAAATACGAGCAGTACTTC,CASPLTGKYEQYF
NA,NA,TRBJ2-2,TRBV5-1,TGCGCCAGCAGCTCCTCACAGGTTCCCGGGGAGCTGTTTTTT,CASSSSQVPGELFF
NA,TRBD1,TRBJ2-7,TRBV10-3,TGTGCCGCGGGACAGGGGATCAACGAGCAGTACTTC,CAAGQGINEQYF
NA,NA,TRBJ2-3,TRBV5-4,TGTGCCAGCAGCCGGGACTCCGGGGATACGCAGTATTTT,CASSRDSGDTQYF
NA,NA,TRBJ1-2,TRBV7-9,TGTGCCAGCAGCTTTGTAGATGGCTACACCTTC,CASSFVDGYTF
NA,NA,TRBJ2-2,TRBV6-2/TRBV6-3,TGTGCCAGCAGTTACGGGTCGGGACAAACTACCGGGGAGCTGTTTTTT,CASSYGSGQTTGELFF
once,NA,TRBJ2-3,TRBV2,TGTGCCAGCAGTGTCTCCTTCACAGATACGCAGTATTTT,CASSVSFTDTQYF
NA,NA,TRBJ1-2,TRBV12-3/TRBV12-4,TGTGCCAGCAGTTTACCGGGAAACTATGGCTACACCTTC,CASSLPGNYGYTF
NA,NA,TRBJ1-1,TRBV11-2,TGTGCCAGCAGCTACAAACAGTTAAACACTGAAGCTTTCTTT,CASSYKQLNTEAFF
many,NA,TRBJ1-1,TRBV7-9,TGTGCCAGCAGCAACCGGGACACTTACACTGAAGCTTTCTTT,CASSNRDTYTEAFF
NA,NA,TRBJ2-7,TRBV21-1,TGTGCCAGCAGGGTGGGGGACAGCTCCTACGAGCAGTACTTC,CASRVGDSSYEQYF
NA,NA,TRBJ1-5,TRBV5-5,TGTGCCAGCAGCTTAGAGGGAGGGGATCAGCCCCAGCATTTT,CASSLEGGDQPQHF
NA,NA,TRBJ1-2,TRBV10-3,TGTGCCATCAGTGGGAGCGAGAGCTATGGCTACACCTTC,CAISGSESYGYTF
once,NA,TRBJ2-7,TRBV21-1,TGTGCCCCCTTCCGGGGGAGCTCCTACGAGCAGTACTTC,CAPFRGSSYEQYF
NA,TRBD1,TRBJ1-5,TRBV6-6,TGTGCCAGCACCGACATGGGACAGGGCAGCAATCAGCCCCAGCATTTT,CASTDMGQGSNQPQHF
NA,NA,TRBJ2-1,TRBV18,TGTGCCAGCTCGCCCGGGCAGGGTCCCGCTGAGCAGTTCTTC,CASSPGQGPAEQFF
NA,NA,TRBJ2-4,TRBV6-2/TRBV6-3,TGTGCCAGCAGTTACGTAGGCGGAAACATTCAGTACTTC,CASSYVGGNIQYF
many,NA,TRBJ1-1,TRBV28,TGTGCCAGCAGTTACGGAGGGTTCTCTGAAGCTTTCTTT,CASSYGGFSEAFF
NA,NA,TRBJ2-3,TRBV3-1/TRBV3-2,TGTGCCAGCAGCTGGTGGAGGGAAGATACGCAGTATTTT,CASSWWREDTQYF
once,TRBD1,TRBJ1-2,TRBV7-2,TGTGCCAGCAGCCTCAATCGTGGACAGGATGGCTACACCTTC,CASSLNRGQDGYTF
NA,TRBD2,TRBJ2-1,TRBV6-5,TGTGCCAGCAGACTAGCGGGAGGGCTTGAGCAGTTCTTC,CASRLAGGLEQFF
NA,TRBD1,TRBJ2-3,TRBV5-1,TGCGCCAGCAGCTCAACAGGGGGTTTGGCAGATACGCAGTATTTT,CASSSTGGLADTQYF
NA,TRBD1,TRBJ2-7,TRBV9,TGTGCCAGCAGCGTATCAGGGGGACCCTACGAGCAGTACTTC,CASSVSGGPYEQYF
NA,TRBD2,TRBJ2-7,TRBV5-1,TGCGCCAGCAGCTTGTCAGGACTAGCGTACGAGCAGTACTTC,CASSLSGLAYEQYF
few,NA,TRBJ1-5,TRBV5-6,TGTGCCAGCAGTTTGTTCGGGGGAAGCAATCAGCCCCAGCATTTT,CASSLFGGSNQPQHF
NA,TRBD1,TRBJ2-7,TRBV6-5,TGTGCCAGCAAACCGGGACAGGGGACCTCCTACGAGCAGTACTTC,CASKPGQGTSYEQYF
NA,TRBD2,TRBJ2-7,TRBV19,TGTGCCAGTAGCAGGGGACTAGCGGGACCCACCTACGAGCAGTACTTC,CASSRGLAGPTYEQYF
NA,NA,TRBJ1-4,TRBV9,TGTGCCAGCAGCGCTCGTAGAACTAATGAAAAACTGTTTTTT,CASSARRTNEKLFF
NA,NA,TRBJ2-3,TRBV5-4,TGTGCCAGCAGCTTACGGGGGATGAGGGCCACAGATACGCAGTATTTT,CASSLRGMRATDTQYF
NA,TRBD2,TRBJ2-3,TRBV7-9,TGTGCCAGCAGCCCGACTAGCGGGGCTAGCACAGATACGCAGTATTTT,CASSPTSGASTDTQYF
NA,NA,TRBJ1-4,TRBV5-8,TGTGCCAGCAGCAAACAGGTCGCAACTAATGAAAAACTGTTTTTT,CASSKQVATNEKLFF
NA,NA,TRBJ1-2,TRBV5-1,TGCGCCAGCAGCCCCGGGCGGGGGCCCTATGGCTACACCTTC,CASSPGRGPYGYTF
NA,TRBD1,TRBJ2-7,TRBV5-5,TGTGCCAGCAGCTTGGAAGGACAGGGTGGTAGGGAGCAGTACTTC,CASSLEGQGGREQYF
NA,NA,TRBJ1-1,TRBV25-1,TGTGCCAGCAGTGAATCTGCAGGGCTGAACACTGAAGCTTTCTTT,CASSESAGLNTEAFF
NA,TRBD2,TRBJ2-2,TRBV28,TGTGCCAGCAGGGGAGGGACTTACACCGGGGAGCTGTTTTTT,CASRGGTYTGELFF
NA,NA,TRBJ1-4,TRBV28,TGTGCCAGCAGTCTTTACTCGGGGTCCAATGAAAAACTGTTTTTT,CASSLYSGSNEKLFF